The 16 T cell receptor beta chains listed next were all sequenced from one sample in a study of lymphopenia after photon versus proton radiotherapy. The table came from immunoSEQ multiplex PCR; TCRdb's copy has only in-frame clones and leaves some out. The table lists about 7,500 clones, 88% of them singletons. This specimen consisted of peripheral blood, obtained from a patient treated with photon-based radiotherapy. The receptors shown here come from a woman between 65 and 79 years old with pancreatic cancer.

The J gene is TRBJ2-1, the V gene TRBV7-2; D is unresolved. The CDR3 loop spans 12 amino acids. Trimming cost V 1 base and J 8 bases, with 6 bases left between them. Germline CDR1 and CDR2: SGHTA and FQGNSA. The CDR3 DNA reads TGTGCCAGCAGCTTAGTGTTGTATGAGCAGTTCTTC. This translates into CASSLVLYEQFF.

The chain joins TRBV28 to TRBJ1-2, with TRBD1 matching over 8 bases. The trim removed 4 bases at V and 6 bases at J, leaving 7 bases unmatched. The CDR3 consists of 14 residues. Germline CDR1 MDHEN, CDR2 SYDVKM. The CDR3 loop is CASSSTDRENGYTF. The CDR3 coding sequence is TGTGCCAGCAGTTCGACGGACAGGGAAAATGGCTACACCTTC.

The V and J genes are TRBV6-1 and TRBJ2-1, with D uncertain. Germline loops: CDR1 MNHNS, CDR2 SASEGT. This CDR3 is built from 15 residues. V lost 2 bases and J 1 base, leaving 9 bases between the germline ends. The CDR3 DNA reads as TGTGCCAGCAGTGAATCGCTTGAGTCCTACAATGAGCAGTTCTTC. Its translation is CASSESLESYNEQFF.

The CDR3 coding sequence is TGTGCCAGCAGCATTCAGGGGTCCAATGGAAACACCATATATTTT. Translating gives CASSIQGSNGNTIYF. V gene TRBV7-2 combines with J gene TRBJ1-3; possible D gene TRBD1, 6 bases. The CDR3 consists of 15 residues. Germline V gives CDR1 SGHTA, CDR2 FQGNSA. V lost 5 bases and J lost 3, with 14 bases in between.

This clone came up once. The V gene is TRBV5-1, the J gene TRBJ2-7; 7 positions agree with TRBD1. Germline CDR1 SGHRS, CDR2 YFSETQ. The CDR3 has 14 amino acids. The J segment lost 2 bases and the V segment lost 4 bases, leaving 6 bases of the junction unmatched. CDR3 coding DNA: TGCGCCAGCAGCGAACAGGGGATTACCTACGAGCAGTACTTC. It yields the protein CASSEQGITYEQYF. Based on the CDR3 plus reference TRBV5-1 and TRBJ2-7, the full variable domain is KAGVTQTPRYLIKTRGQQVTLSCSPISGHRSVSWYQQTPGQGLQFLFEYFSETQRNKGNFPGRFSGRQFSNSRSEMNVSTLELGDSALYLCASSEQGITYEQYFGPGTRLTVT.

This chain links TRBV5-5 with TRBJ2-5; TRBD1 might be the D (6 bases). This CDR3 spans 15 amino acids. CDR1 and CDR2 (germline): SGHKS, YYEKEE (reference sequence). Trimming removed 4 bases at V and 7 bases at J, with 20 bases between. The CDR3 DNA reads TGTGCCAGCAGCCCTCAGACAGGCGCTGACGGGACCCAGTACTTC. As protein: CASSPQTGADGTQYF.

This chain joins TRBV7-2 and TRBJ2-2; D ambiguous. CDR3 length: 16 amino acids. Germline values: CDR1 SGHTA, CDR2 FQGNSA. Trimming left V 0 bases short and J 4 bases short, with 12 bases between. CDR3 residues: CASSLAPPPATGELFF. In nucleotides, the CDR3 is TGTGCCAGCAGCTTAGCTCCCCCCCCAGCCACCGGGGAGCTGTTTTTT.

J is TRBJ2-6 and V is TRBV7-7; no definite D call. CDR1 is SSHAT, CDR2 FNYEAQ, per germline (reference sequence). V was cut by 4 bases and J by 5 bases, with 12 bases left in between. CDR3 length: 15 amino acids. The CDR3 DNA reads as TGTGCCAGCAGCTGGCCACAAAGTCGGGCCAACGTCCTGACTTTC. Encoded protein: CASSWPQSRANVLTF.

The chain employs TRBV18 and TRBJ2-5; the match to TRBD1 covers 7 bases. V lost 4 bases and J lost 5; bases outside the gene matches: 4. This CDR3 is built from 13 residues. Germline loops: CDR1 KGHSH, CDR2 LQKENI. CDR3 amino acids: CASSQQGMETQYF. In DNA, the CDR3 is TGTGCCAGCTCACAACAGGGGATGGAGACCCAGTACTTC. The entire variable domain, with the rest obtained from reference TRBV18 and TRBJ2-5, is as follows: NAGVMQNPRHLVRRRGQEARLRCSPMKGHSHVYWYRQLPEEGLKFMVYLQKENIIDESGMPKERFSAEFPKEGPSILRIQQVVRGDSAAYFCASSQQGMETQYFGPGTRLLVL.

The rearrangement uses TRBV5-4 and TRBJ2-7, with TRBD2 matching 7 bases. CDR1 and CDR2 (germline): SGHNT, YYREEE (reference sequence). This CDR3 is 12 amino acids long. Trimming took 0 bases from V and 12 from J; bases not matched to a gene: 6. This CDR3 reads CASSLERGRAYF. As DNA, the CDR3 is TGTGCCAGCAGCTTGGAGCGGGGACGGGCGTACTTC.

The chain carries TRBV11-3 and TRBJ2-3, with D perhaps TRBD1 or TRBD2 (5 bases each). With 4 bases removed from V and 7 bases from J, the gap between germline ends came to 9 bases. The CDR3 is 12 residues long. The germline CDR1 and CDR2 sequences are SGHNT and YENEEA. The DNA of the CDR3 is TGTGCCAGCAGCTCTGGGGGATATACGCAGTATTTT. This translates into CASSSGGYTQYF.

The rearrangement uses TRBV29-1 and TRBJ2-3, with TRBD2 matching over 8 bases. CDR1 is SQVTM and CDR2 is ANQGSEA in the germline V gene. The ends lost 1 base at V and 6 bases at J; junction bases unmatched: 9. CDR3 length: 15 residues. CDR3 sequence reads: CSVEVYGRAEDTQYF. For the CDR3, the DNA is TGCAGCGTTGAAGTCTACGGGAGGGCGGAGGATACGCAGTATTTT.

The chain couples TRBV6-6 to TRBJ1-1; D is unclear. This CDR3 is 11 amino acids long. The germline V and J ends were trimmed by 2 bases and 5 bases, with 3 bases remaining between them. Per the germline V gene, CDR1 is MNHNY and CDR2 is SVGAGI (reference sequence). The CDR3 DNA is TGTGCCAGCAGTTACCTGACTGAAGCTTTCTTT. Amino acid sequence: CASSYLTEAFF.

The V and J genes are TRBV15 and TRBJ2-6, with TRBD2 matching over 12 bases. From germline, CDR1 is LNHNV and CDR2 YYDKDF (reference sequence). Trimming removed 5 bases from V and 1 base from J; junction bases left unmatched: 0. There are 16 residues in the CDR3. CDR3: CATSGTSGSGANVLTF. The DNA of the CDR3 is TGTGCCACCAGCGGGACTAGCGGGTCTGGGGCCAACGTCCTGACTTTC.

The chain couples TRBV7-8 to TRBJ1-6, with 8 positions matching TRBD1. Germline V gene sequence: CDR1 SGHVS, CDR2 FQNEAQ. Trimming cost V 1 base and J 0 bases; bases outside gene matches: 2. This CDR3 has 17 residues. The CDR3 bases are TGTGCCAGCAGCTTAGGACAGGGGAGCTCCTATAATTCACCCCTCCACTTT. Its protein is CASSLGQGSSYNSPLHF.

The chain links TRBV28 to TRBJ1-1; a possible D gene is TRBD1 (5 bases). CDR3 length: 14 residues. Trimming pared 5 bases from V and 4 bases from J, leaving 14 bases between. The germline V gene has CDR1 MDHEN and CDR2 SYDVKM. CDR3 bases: TGTGCCAGCAGTCTCGGGGGTGGGCGCACTGAAGCTTTCTTT. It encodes CASSLGGGRTEAFF.